These 10 T cell receptor beta chains were all obtained from the same sample, sequenced in a study of cytomegalovirus exposure and HLA in healthy donors. The study ran its PCR with 60 Vbeta and 13 Jbeta primers. Sequencing used immunoSEQ multiplex PCR; TCRdb keeps in-frame clones, though not all of them. This table holds 130,000 to 150,000 clones, roughly 83% found once. Sample: PBMCs. Receptor source: a man aged 40-50 years in good health and CMV-seropositive.

A few counts support this clone. This chain uses TRBV7-9 with TRBJ2-1; D is unclear. This CDR3 comprises 14 residues. V dropped 1 base and J dropped 4 bases, with 8 bases sitting between them. Germline V gives CDR1 SEHNR, CDR2 FQNEAQ (reference sequence). CDR3 sequence: CASSLVGRYNEQFF. The CDR3 region has the DNA TGTGCCAGCAGCTTAGTTGGCAGATACAATGAGCAGTTCTTC. Filled out from reference TRBV7-9 and TRBJ2-1, the complete variable domain reads DTGVSQNPRHKITKRGQNVTFRCDPISEHNRLYWYRQTLGQGPEFLTYFQNEAQLEKSRLLSDRFSAERPKGSFSTLEIQRTEQGDSAMYLCASSLVGRYNEQFFGPGTRLTVL.

The J gene is TRBJ2-7, the V gene TRBV29-1, with D perhaps TRBD1 (5 bases). Germline V gene data show CDR1 as SQVTM and CDR2 as ANQGSEA. This CDR3 is 11 amino acids long. Between the trimmed V and J ends, which lost 7 bases and 4 bases, there was a span of 11 bases. The CDR3 nucleotides read TGCAGCGGTAAACAGGATTACGAGCAGTACTTC. Translating gives CSGKQDYEQYF.

This sequence joins TRBV30 and TRBJ1-6; D is unresolved. This CDR3 is 15 amino acids long. The V gene's germline CDR1 is GTSNPN and CDR2 SVGIG (reference sequence). V lost 0 bases and J lost 6, with 12 bases in between. The CDR3 protein is CAWSVSAQINSPLHF. The CDR3 DNA is TGTGCCTGGAGTGTATCAGCGCAAATTAATTCACCCCTCCACTTT. Variable domain in full (rest from reference TRBV30 and TRBJ1-6): SQTIHQWPATLVQPVGSPLSLECTVEGTSNPNLYWYRQAAGRGLQLLFYSVGIGQISSEVPQNLSASRPQDRQFILSSKKLLLSDSGFYLCAWSVSAQINSPLHFGNGTRLTVT.

The J gene is TRBJ2-2, the V gene TRBV6-1; TRBD1 is a possible D gene (6 bases). Germline CDR1 and CDR2: MNHNS and SASEGT. The CDR3 is made up of 18 amino acids. V lost 4 bases to trimming and J lost 0 bases, with 18 bases between them. The DNA for the CDR3 is TGTGCCAGCAGTGGCAGGGGCTGGGGGATAACGAACACCGGGGAGCTGTTTTTT. It yields the protein CASSGRGWGITNTGELFF.

This clone showed up just a few times. For the CDR3, the DNA is TGTGCCAGCAGTGCAGGGACATCGTTCGGAAACACCATATATTTT. Its protein product is CASSAGTSFGNTIYF. This sequence joins TRBV28 and TRBJ1-3; TRBD1 might be the D (6 bases). V lost 5 bases to trimming and J lost 4 bases, with 15 bases between them. The CDR3 has 15 amino acids. CDR1 and CDR2 (germline): MDHEN, SYDVKM.

The rearrangement uses TRBV19 and TRBJ1-6; 9 bases match TRBD1. The ends lost 5 bases at V and 9 bases at J; junction bases unmatched: 5. CDR1 is LNHDA, CDR2 SQIVND, per germline (reference sequence). The CDR3 totals 14 residues. CDR3 residues: CASSPGTGTSPLHF. CDR3 bases: TGTGCCAGTAGTCCCGGGACAGGGACTTCACCCCTCCACTTT.

V is TRBV7-9 and J is TRBJ1-5; D ambiguous. The V gene lost 5 bases and the J gene lost 2 bases, with 16 bases spanning the gap. CDR1 and CDR2 from the germline V gene are SEHNR and FQNEAQ (reference sequence). This CDR3 comprises 16 residues. The CDR3 DNA follows: TGTGCCAGCAGCCCCGAAGTTGCGGGAGGCAATCAGCCCCAGCATTTT. Translated: CASSPEVAGGNQPQHF.

V usage is TRBV11-3 and J usage is TRBJ1-2, with TRBD1 matching 8 bases. Trimming removed 2 bases from V and 8 bases from J; junction bases left unmatched: 10. The CDR3 extends over 15 amino acids. The germline V gene has CDR1 SGHNT and CDR2 YENEEA. This CDR3 reads CASSLLTDRVSGYTF. DNA for the CDR3: TGTGCCAGCAGCTTATTAACGGACAGGGTCAGCGGCTACACCTTC.

The chain carries TRBV13 and TRBJ2-5, with no clear D. CDR3 length: 14 residues. Deletions cut 4 bases from V and 1 base from J, with 10 bases between. Germline V lookup: CDR1 PRHDT, CDR2 FYEKMQ (reference sequence). CDR3 sequence: CASSSPGGQETQYF. The CDR3 nucleotides read TGTGCCAGCAGCTCCCCCGGTGGCCAAGAGACCCAGTACTTC.

The V gene is TRBV19, the J gene TRBJ1-1; no firm D call. Germline V gene lookup returns CDR1 LNHDA and CDR2 SQIVND (reference sequence). The V gene lost 7 bases and the J gene lost 0 bases, with 12 bases spanning the gap. The length of the CDR3 is 14 residues. CDR3 sequence (DNA): TGTGCCAGTAACTCGGGAGCCCTGAACACTGAAGCTTTCTTT. Residues: CASNSGALNTEAFF.